These T cell receptor beta chains were read from a single sample in a study of cytomegalovirus exposure and HLA in healthy donors. The protocol was immunoSEQ multiplex PCR, while the TCRdb copy is restricted to in-frame clones and leaves out a portion. Among some 99,000 clones listed, 75% to 80% were seen once. Input material: PBMCs. These receptors were taken from a female donor in good health and CMV-seronegative. Both conserved end residues are part of each CDR3. Fields, in order: V gene, clone size, D gene, J gene, CDR3 DNA, CDR3 protein. D genes are given only for firm matches. Clone size is given for some rows only: seen once, a few or many times, or a class if the clone is expanded.

v_call: TRBV6-5
clone_size: .
d_call: .
j_call: TRBJ2-7
cdr3_nt: TGTGCCAGCAGTTACTCGGGGACATCCTACGAGCAGTACTTC
cdr3_aa: CASSYSGTSYEQYF

v_call: TRBV5-8
clone_size: .
d_call: .
j_call: TRBJ1-1
cdr3_nt: TGTGCCAGCAGCTTCGGGTGGAAGGCTGAAGCTTTCTTT
cdr3_aa: CASSFGWKAEAFF

v_call: TRBV6-5
clone_size: .
d_call: .
j_call: TRBJ1-5
cdr3_nt: TGTGCCAGCTCCTCAAAACAGGGAGTTCAGCATTTT
cdr3_aa: CASSSKQGVQHF

v_call: TRBV19
clone_size: once
d_call: .
j_call: TRBJ1-1
cdr3_nt: TGTGCCAGAATACAGGGACCTGAAGCTTTCTTT
cdr3_aa: CARIQGPEAFF

v_call: TRBV5-4
clone_size: .
d_call: TRBD1
j_call: TRBJ1-6
cdr3_nt: TGTGCCAGCAGCTCTAGGGCGGGACAGGGTAATTCACCCCTCCACTTT
cdr3_aa: CASSSRAGQGNSPLHF

v_call: TRBV28
clone_size: once
d_call: TRBD1
j_call: TRBJ1-5
cdr3_nt: TGTGCCAGCAGTTTCCCTCTGACAGGGGGAAGTCAGCCCCAGCATTTT
cdr3_aa: CASSFPLTGGSQPQHF

v_call: TRBV6-5
clone_size: .
d_call: .
j_call: TRBJ2-1
cdr3_nt: TGTGCCAGCAGCAGACAGACCTCCAATGAGCAGTTCTTC
cdr3_aa: CASSRQTSNEQFF

v_call: TRBV6-1
clone_size: .
d_call: TRBD1
j_call: TRBJ2-1
cdr3_nt: TGTGCCAGCAGTTCAGACAGGGTTTCAAATGAGCAGTTCTTC
cdr3_aa: CASSSDRVSNEQFF

v_call: TRBV7-8
clone_size: .
d_call: TRBD1
j_call: TRBJ1-5
cdr3_nt: TGTGCCAGCAGCTTAGCGGCGACAGGGGGAAATCAGCCCCAGCATTTT
cdr3_aa: CASSLAATGGNQPQHF

v_call: TRBV30
clone_size: .
d_call: .
j_call: TRBJ1-2
cdr3_nt: TGTGCCTGGAGTGGTGGGCCCTATGGCTACACCTTC
cdr3_aa: CAWSGGPYGYTF

v_call: TRBV12-2
clone_size: .
d_call: .
j_call: TRBJ1-4
cdr3_nt: TGTGCAAGTCGCCAAATTCCTCGAGGGTGTGAAAAACTGTTTTTT
cdr3_aa: CASRQIPRGCEKLFF

v_call: TRBV5-4
clone_size: .
d_call: .
j_call: TRBJ2-7
cdr3_nt: TGTGCCAGCAGCAGCTTTACAGGGAGTCCCTACGAGCAGTACTTC
cdr3_aa: CASSSFTGSPYEQYF

v_call: TRBV18
clone_size: few
d_call: TRBD2
j_call: TRBJ2-1
cdr3_nt: TGTGCCAGCTCACCAAAGACTTCAGCGGGAGTTAGTGGCAATGAGCAGTTCTTC
cdr3_aa: CASSPKTSAGVSGNEQFF

v_call: TRBV7-6
clone_size: .
d_call: TRBD1
j_call: TRBJ2-7
cdr3_nt: TGTGCCAGCAGCCCGCAGGTGGGGACAGGGTCCTACGAGCAGTACTTC
cdr3_aa: CASSPQVGTGSYEQYF

v_call: TRBV6-1
clone_size: .
d_call: TRBD1
j_call: TRBJ1-1
cdr3_nt: TGTGCCAGCACTTTCTCACAGGGGGCAGGGACATCTTTCTTT
cdr3_aa: CASTFSQGAGTSFF

v_call: TRBV30
clone_size: .
d_call: .
j_call: TRBJ1-5
cdr3_nt: TGTGCCTGGAGTGCGGGCAGGGGCAGCAATCAGCCCCAGCATTTT
cdr3_aa: CAWSAGRGSNQPQHF

v_call: TRBV28
clone_size: once
d_call: TRBD1
j_call: TRBJ2-7
cdr3_nt: TGTGCCAGCGGGACAGGCAACTACGAGCAGTACTTC
cdr3_aa: CASGTGNYEQYF

v_call: TRBV28
clone_size: .
d_call: TRBD1
j_call: TRBJ1-2
cdr3_nt: TGTGCCAGCAGTTTACACGGGGCCGACAGGGGGAATGGCTACACCTTC
cdr3_aa: CASSLHGADRGNGYTF

v_call: TRBV7-9
clone_size: .
d_call: .
j_call: TRBJ2-7
cdr3_nt: TGTGCCAGCAGCTTACGTCAGCGCACCTACGAGCAGTACTTC
cdr3_aa: CASSLRQRTYEQYF